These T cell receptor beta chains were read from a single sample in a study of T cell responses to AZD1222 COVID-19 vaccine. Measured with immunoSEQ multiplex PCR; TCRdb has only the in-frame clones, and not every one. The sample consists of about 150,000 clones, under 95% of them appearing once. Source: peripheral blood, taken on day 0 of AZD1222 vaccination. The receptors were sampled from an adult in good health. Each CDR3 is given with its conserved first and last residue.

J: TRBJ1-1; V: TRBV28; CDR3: CASRYDQGAGTEAFF
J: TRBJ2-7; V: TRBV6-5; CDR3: CASSSYKGGYEQYF
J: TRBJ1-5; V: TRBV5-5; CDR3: CASSYSQGTVSNQPQHF
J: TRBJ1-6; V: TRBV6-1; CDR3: CASSEGNSYNSPLHF
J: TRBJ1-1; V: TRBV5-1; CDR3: CASAGGAMMNTEAFF
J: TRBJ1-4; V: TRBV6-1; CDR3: CASSEIRVTNEKLFF
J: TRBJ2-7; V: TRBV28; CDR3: CASGQPYEQYF
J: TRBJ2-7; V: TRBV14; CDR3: CASRRTGGTYEQYF
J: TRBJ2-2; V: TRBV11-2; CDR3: CASSSWFAGELFF
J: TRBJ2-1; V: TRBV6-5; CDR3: CASRYKREVLNEQFF
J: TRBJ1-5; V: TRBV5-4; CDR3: CARGYREVYSNQPQHF
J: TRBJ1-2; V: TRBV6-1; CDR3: CASSEGDLVSRAQRDGYTF
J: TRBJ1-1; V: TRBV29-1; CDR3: CSARTDMNTEAFF
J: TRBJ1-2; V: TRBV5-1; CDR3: CASSFIAGSAGYTF
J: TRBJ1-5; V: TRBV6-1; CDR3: CASSEGVVGNQPQHF
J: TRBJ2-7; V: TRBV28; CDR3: CASSSPFEQYF
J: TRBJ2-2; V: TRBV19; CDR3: CASSIAANTGELFF
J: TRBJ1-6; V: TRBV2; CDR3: CASRFRDRGNSPLHF
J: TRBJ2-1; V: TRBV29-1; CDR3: CSVGYNEQFF
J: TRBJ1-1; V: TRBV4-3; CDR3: CASSQDSGVYAEAFF